These 9 T cell receptor beta chains share one sample of origin, sequenced in a study of blood T cell repertoires in COVID-19. Only in-frame clones appear in the TCRdb table, and some are missing; sequencing was by immunoSEQ multiplex PCR. The repertoire holds 200,000 to 250,000 clones, roughly nine tenths seen once, with roughly 10% in the top ten. Source material: peripheral blood. The receptors stem from a woman aged 45-59 years with COVID-19, enrolled during active disease.

V is TRBV11-3 and J is TRBJ2-2; TRBD2 matches 14 bases. Germline values: CDR1 SGHNT, CDR2 YENEEA. The CDR3 runs to 18 residues. The V segment lost 3 bases and the J segment 4 bases; nucleotides outside the gene matches: 7. The CDR3 region has the DNA TGTGCCAGCAGCTTCCGACTAGCGGGGGGGCGTGGCACCGGGGAGCTGTTTTTT. Translation: CASSFRLAGGRGTGELFF.

This rearrangement joins TRBV10-1 to TRBJ2-5; 11 bases are shared with TRBD1. V shed 2 bases, J shed 3 bases, and the junction held 2 bases outside the gene matches. CDR3 length equals 15 residues. Looked up from germline, CDR1 is WNHNN and CDR2 is SYGVQD (reference sequence). In nucleotides, the CDR3 is TGCGCCAGCAGTGAGCGGACAGGGGGCAAAGAGACCCAGTACTTC. Residues: CASSERTGGKETQYF.

The rearrangement joins TRBV5-6 to TRBJ1-1, with 7 bases matching TRBD1. The CDR3 is 14 residues long. The V gene's germline CDR1 is SGHDT and CDR2 YYEEEE. Germline trimming cut 0 bases from V and 9 bases from J; bases unmatched to any gene: 8. The CDR3 region is CASSLVGQTYQAFF. DNA of the CDR3: TGTGCCAGCAGCTTGGTGGGACAGACCTACCAAGCTTTCTTT.

The genes are TRBV28 and TRBJ1-3; D is unclear. Germline-derived CDR1 and CDR2 are MDHEN and SYDVKM. The CDR3 sequence is 15 residues long. V was shortened by 10 bases and J by 0 bases, with 16 bases between the two germline ends. CDR3 loop: CATKLGSSSGNTIYF. CDR3 DNA: TGTGCCACCAAGCTGGGCTCCAGCTCTGGAAACACCATATATTTT. The variable domain in full, completed from reference TRBV28 and TRBJ1-3, reads DVKVTQSSRYLVKRTGEKVFLECVQDMDHENMFWYRQDPGLGLRLIYFSYDVKMKEKGDIPEGYSVSREKKERFSLILESASTNQTSMYLCATKLGSSSGNTIYFGEGSWLTVV.

The CDR3 loop reads CAISTSGGATDTQYF. The CDR3 DNA reads as TGTGCCATTTCTACTAGCGGGGGAGCCACAGATACGCAGTATTTT. The rearrangement links TRBV19 to TRBJ2-3; 11 positions agree with TRBD2. The CDR3 loop spans 15 amino acids. Losses at the gene ends were 10 bases for V and 2 bases for J; bases not matched to a gene: 8. Germline V gives CDR1 LNHDA, CDR2 SQIVND (reference sequence).

The chain uses TRBV3-1 (or the pseudogene TRBV3-2) and TRBJ2-7, with TRBD2 matching 7 bases. The CDR3 is 17 residues long. The germline gives CDR1 LGHDT, CDR2 YNNKEL (reference sequence). The junction had 12 bases not matched to a gene; V was cut back by 4 bases and J by 0 bases. The CDR3 protein is CASSRRSTGLSSYEQYF. The DNA for the CDR3 is TGTGCCAGCAGCCGCCGCAGTACGGGACTAAGCTCCTACGAGCAGTACTTC.

The rearrangement links TRBV27 to TRBJ2-3; 8 bases agree with TRBD1. Germline loops: CDR1 MNHEY, CDR2 SMNVEV (reference sequence). The CDR3 totals 16 residues. Germline trimming cut 4 bases from V and 0 bases from J; bases unmatched to any gene: 6. DNA for the CDR3: TGTGCCAGCAGTTCTCTATGGACAGGGAGCACAGATACGCAGTATTTT. It encodes CASSSLWTGSTDTQYF.

The rearrangement joins TRBV12-3 or TRBV12-4 to TRBJ1-6; D unresolved. There are 13 residues in the CDR3. Trimming shortened V by 2 bases and J by 11 bases, and 10 bases separated the two germline ends. For the CDR3, the DNA is TGTGCCAGCAGTTTAAGGAGAGGCGCACCCCTCCACTTT. Encoded protein: CASSLRRGAPLHF.

The chain recombines TRBV28 with TRBJ2-3, with D possibly matching TRBD2 (6 bases). The CDR3 has 14 amino acids. In germline, CDR1 is MDHEN, CDR2 SYDVKM. V was clipped by 10 bases and J by 1 base, with 15 bases between them. CDR3 protein: CATTPWGGTDTQYF. The CDR3 coding sequence is TGTGCCACCACGCCGTGGGGGGGCACAGATACGCAGTATTTT.